A selection of T cell receptor beta chains follows, all from one sample in a study of shared clonotypes between healthy human individuals. Produced via immunoSEQ multiplex PCR; TCRdb's table is partial and in-frame only. The sample contains about 1.1 million clones, approximately 80% of which appear only once. The sample comprised memory CD4+ T cells from PBMCs. These receptors all come from a man in his late teens or twenties in good health. Some clones in this sample may be carry-over from other donors' samples. Both conserved end residues are part of each CDR3. A D gene is named only where the DNA matches it firmly. A row's size may be missing; if present it is once, few, many or a size class.

d_gene: TRBD1
v_gene: TRBV2
j_gene: TRBJ2-7
abundance: -
len: 12
CDR3nt: TGTGCCAGCACCAGGGGGCGAGAGGAGCAGTACTTC
CDR3aa: CASTRGREEQYF

d_gene: -
v_gene: TRBV5-1
j_gene: TRBJ2-3
abundance: -
len: 15
CDR3nt: TGCGCCAGCAGCGTGGCCTCGATGGGTCCAGATACGCAGTATTTT
CDR3aa: CASSVASMGPDTQYF

d_gene: TRBD2
v_gene: TRBV18
j_gene: TRBJ2-3
abundance: -
len: 17
CDR3nt: TGTGCCAGCTCACCTGGTAGCGGGATAGTAGGCACAGATACGCAGTATTTT
CDR3aa: CASSPGSGIVGTDTQYF

d_gene: TRBD1
v_gene: TRBV25-1
j_gene: TRBJ1-2
abundance: -
len: 14
CDR3nt: TGTGCCAGCAGTGAATACAAGGGGGCCGCTGGCTACACCTTC
CDR3aa: CASSEYKGAAGYTF

d_gene: TRBD1
v_gene: TRBV25-1
j_gene: TRBJ2-1
abundance: -
len: 12
CDR3nt: TGTGCCAGCGCCAGGACAGGGGACGAGCAGTTCTTC
CDR3aa: CASARTGDEQFF

d_gene: -
v_gene: TRBV5-3
j_gene: TRBJ2-1
abundance: -
len: 15
CDR3nt: TGTGCCAGAAGCTTGGGCGGAGCCTCCTACAATGAGCAGTTCTTC
CDR3aa: CARSLGGASYNEQFF

d_gene: -
v_gene: TRBV7-9
j_gene: TRBJ2-7
abundance: -
len: 16
CDR3nt: TGTGCCAGCAGCTTAGCCGAAACGACAACCTCCTACGAGCAGTACTTC
CDR3aa: CASSLAETTTSYEQYF

d_gene: -
v_gene: TRBV28
j_gene: TRBJ1-4
abundance: once
len: 14
CDR3nt: TGTGCCAGCAGTTCGGGGGGAACTAATGAAAAACTGTTTTTT
CDR3aa: CASSSGGTNEKLFF

d_gene: -
v_gene: TRBV5-4
j_gene: TRBJ2-1
abundance: -
len: 14
CDR3nt: TGTGCCAGCAGCCGGCTAGGGAGTGACAATGAGCAGTTCTTC
CDR3aa: CASSRLGSDNEQFF

d_gene: -
v_gene: TRBV5-1
j_gene: TRBJ2-3
abundance: -
len: 13
CDR3nt: TGCGCCAGCAGCTCCTCTAGGGCAGATACGCAGTATTTT
CDR3aa: CASSSSRADTQYF

d_gene: TRBD1
v_gene: TRBV29-1
j_gene: TRBJ2-3
abundance: -
len: 12
CDR3nt: TGCAGCGCCAAGGACAGGGCTGATACGCAGTATTTT
CDR3aa: CSAKDRADTQYF